Below are 20 T cell receptor beta chains sequenced from a single sample in a study of blood T cell repertoires in COVID-19. Repertoires were generated with immunoSEQ multiplex PCR, while TCRdb's copy carries only in-frame clones and drops some. The table has 150,000 to 180,000 clones, approximately 86% seen once. The sequencing input was peripheral blood. These receptors were obtained from a man aged 55 to 70 with COVID-19, enrolled during active disease.

The J gene is TRBJ2-3, the V gene TRBV5-1; D uncertain. Trimming stripped 4 bases from V and 2 bases from J, with 8 bases between. The germline gives CDR1 SGHRS, CDR2 YFSETQ. The CDR3 spans 13 residues. The CDR3 spells CASSPHYTDTQYF. The CDR3 nucleotides are TGCGCCAGCAGCCCCCACTACACAGATACGCAGTATTTT. Looking up the rest from reference TRBV5-1 and TRBJ2-3 gives the full variable domain: KAGVTQTPRYLIKTRGQQVTLSCSPISGHRSVSWYQQTPGQGLQFLFEYFSETQRNKGNFPGRFSGRQFSNSRSEMNVSTLELGDSALYLCASSPHYTDTQYFGPGTRLTVL.

V gene TRBV30 combines with J gene TRBJ1-6, with D possibly being TRBD1 (5 bases). The ends were cut back, 8 bases at V and 7 bases at J, with 12 bases in the middle. The germline CDR1 and CDR2 sequences are GTSNPN and SVGIG (reference sequence). The CDR3 has 12 residues. The CDR3 sequence: CASWTSNSPLHF. DNA of the CDR3: TGTGCCAGCTGGACAAGCAATTCACCCCTCCACTTT. Combining the CDR3 with reference TRBV30 and TRBJ1-6 gives the whole variable domain SQTIHQWPATLVQPVGSPLSLECTVEGTSNPNLYWYRQAAGRGLQLLFYSVGIGQISSEVPQNLSASRPQDRQFILSSKKLLLSDSGFYLCASWTSNSPLHFGNGTRLTVT.

V usage is TRBV7-2 and J usage is TRBJ2-3; possibly TRBD2 for D (6 bases). In germline, CDR1 is SGHTA, CDR2 FQGNSA. The germline V and J ends were trimmed by 4 bases and 6 bases, with 20 bases remaining between them. The CDR3 runs to 16 residues. The CDR3 coding sequence is TGTGCCAGCAGCTGGGGGGACGGTGATGTAAGGGATACGCAGTATTTT. Its protein is CASSWGDGDVRDTQYF.

This chain connects TRBV9 to TRBJ2-5, with 7 bases identical to TRBD2. CDR1 is SGDLS and CDR2 is YYNGEE in the germline V gene. The trim removed 6 bases at V and 1 base at J, leaving 3 bases unmatched. This CDR3 contains 13 residues. The CDR3 bases are TGTGCCAGCAACCGGGGGGTCCAAGAGACCCAGTACTTC. It translates to CASNRGVQETQYF. Together with reference TRBV9 and TRBJ2-5, the CDR3 gives the full variable domain: DSGVTQTPKHLITATGQRVTLRCSPRSGDLSVYWYQQSLDQGLQFLIQYYNGEERAKGNILERFSAQQFPDLHSELNLSSLELGDSALYFCASNRGVQETQYFGPGTRLLVL.

The rearrangement links TRBV6-5 to TRBJ1-3, with D perhaps TRBD1 (6 bases). This CDR3 is 15 amino acids long. V lost 0 bases, J lost 5 bases, and 11 bases lay in between. CDR1 is MNHEY and CDR2 is SVGAGI in the germline V gene. The DNA for the CDR3 is TGTGCCAGCAGTTACTCGATACAGGGTCGAAACACCATATATTTT. It yields the protein CASSYSIQGRNTIYF.

This clone came up once. This chain links TRBV5-1 with TRBJ2-2, with D possibly TRBD2 on 6 matching bases. The V gene's germline CDR1 is SGHRS and CDR2 YFSETQ. There are 14 residues in the CDR3. Trimming shortened V by 3 bases and J by 3 bases, and 9 bases separated the two germline ends. In nucleotides, the CDR3 is TGCGCCAGCAGCTCGGCGGGATACACCGGGGAGCTGTTTTTT. Translation gives CASSSAGYTGELFF.

This chain joins TRBV18 and TRBJ1-4; weak D call: TRBD1 (5 bases). This CDR3 comprises 16 residues. V shed 1 base and J shed 1 base, with 10 bases lying between them. Germline V gives CDR1 KGHSH, CDR2 LQKENI. The CDR3 bases are TGTGCCAGCTCACCACAACCGCAGGGAACTAATGAAAAACTGTTTTTT. Residues: CASSPQPQGTNEKLFF. Full variable domain (rest looked up from reference TRBV18 and TRBJ1-4): NAGVMQNPRHLVRRRGQEARLRCSPMKGHSHVYWYRQLPEEGLKFMVYLQKENIIDESGMPKERFSAEFPKEGPSILRIQQVVRGDSAAYFCASSPQPQGTNEKLFFGSGTQLSVL.

The J gene is TRBJ2-2, the V gene TRBV4-3; D not certain. Trimming stripped 0 bases from V and 7 bases from J, with 6 bases between. The CDR3 covers 13 residues. Germline V gene lookup returns CDR1 LGHNA and CDR2 YSLEER. The CDR3 coding sequence is TGCGCCAGCAGCCAAGAAGAGGTCGGGGAGCTGTTTTTT. Translating it yields CASSQEEVGELFF.

This chain links TRBV3-1 (or the pseudogene TRBV3-2) with TRBJ1-4, with TRBD1 identical over 7 bases. The CDR3 extends over 16 amino acids. Trimming took 5 bases from V and 2 from J; bases not matched to a gene: 8. In germline, CDR1 is LGHDT, CDR2 YNNKEL (reference sequence). CDR3 in amino acids: CASSSRDRVTNEKLFF. CDR3 nucleotide sequence: TGTGCCAGCAGCTCACGCGACAGGGTGACTAATGAAAAACTGTTTTTT.

V is TRBV7-3 and J is TRBJ2-5; 12 bases are a match to TRBD2. V dropped 5 bases and J dropped 2; count of bases not matched to a gene: 3. Per germline, CDR1 SGHTA and CDR2 FQGTGA. The CDR3 length is 15 residues. The CDR3 sequence is CASSTGLAGQETQYF. The CDR3, as DNA: TGTGCCAGCAGCACCGGACTAGCGGGACAAGAGACCCAGTACTTC.

The chain has TRBV18 and TRBJ1-5; TRBD1 agrees at 8 bases. The CDR3 extends over 16 amino acids. The J segment lost 6 bases and the V segment lost 3 bases, leaving 10 bases of the junction unmatched. Germline V gives CDR1 KGHSH, CDR2 LQKENI. CDR3 bases: TGTGCCAGCTCACCTCCTGGACAGGGTTTCCCTCAGCCCCAGCATTTT. Residues: CASSPPGQGFPQPQHF.

The V gene is TRBV21-1, the J gene TRBJ1-1. TRBV21-1 has pseudogene status. CDR3 length equals 13 residues. The CDR3: CASSNGAGTEAFF. The CDR3 bases are TGTGCCAGCAGCAATGGAGCGGGCACTGAAGCTTTCTTT.

The CDR3: CASSPGQLGTEAFF. In nucleotides, the CDR3 is TGCGCCAGCAGCCCCGGACAGTTGGGCACTGAAGCTTTCTTT. This chain uses TRBV4-3 with TRBJ1-1; the D gene is possibly TRBD1 (6 bases). The CDR3 has 14 amino acids. With 4 bases removed from V and 4 bases from J, the gap between germline ends came to 13 bases. Germline V lookup: CDR1 LGHNA, CDR2 YSLEER.

The chain has TRBV7-2 and TRBJ2-1; the match to TRBD2 covers 8 bases. Germline lookup yields CDR1 SGHTA and CDR2 FQGNSA. CDR3 length equals 16 residues. V lost 3 bases, J lost 4 bases, and 8 bases stayed unmatched. CDR3 amino acids: CASSFTGTSLYNEQFF. The DNA for the CDR3 is TGTGCCAGCAGCTTCACCGGGACTAGTTTGTACAATGAGCAGTTCTTC.

The CDR3 bases are TGTGCCAGCCGCCCAAAAACATCAACTAATGAAAAACTGTTTTTT. Its protein is CASRPKTSTNEKLFF. The chain has TRBV6-5 and TRBJ1-4; D gene uncertain. Trimming left V 8 bases short and J 0 bases short, with 13 bases between. The germline CDR1 and CDR2 sequences are MNHEY and SVGAGI. This CDR3 comprises 15 residues.

The chain recombines TRBV18 with TRBJ2-2, with 10 nucleotides matching TRBD2. This CDR3 contains 18 residues. Germline loops: CDR1 KGHSH, CDR2 LQKENI. The ends lost 3 bases at V and 0 bases at J; junction bases unmatched: 7. The CDR3 nucleotides read TGTGCCAGCTCACCCTTAGCGGGAGGCTTCGCGAACACCGGGGAGCTGTTTTTT. Amino acids: CASSPLAGGFANTGELFF.

This CDR3 reads CSVEVGQNTEAFF. CDR3 sequence (DNA): TGCAGCGTTGAGGTGGGGCAGAACACTGAAGCTTTCTTT. The chain links TRBV29-1 to TRBJ1-1; D is perhaps TRBD1 (5 bases). CDR1 and CDR2 (germline): SQVTM, ANQGSEA. The CDR3 extends over 13 amino acids. The V end lost 3 bases, the J end lost 1 base, and 9 bases lay between the germline ends.

V gene TRBV6-5 combines with J gene TRBJ1-1; 7 bases are shared with TRBD1. The CDR3 runs 14 residues. The germline CDR1 and CDR2 sequences are MNHEY and SVGAGI. V gave up 7 bases and J gave up 6 bases; unmatched junction bases: 11. Here the CDR3 DNA reads TGTGCCAGCACCCGGGCGGGACAGAAGCCTGAAGCTTTCTTT. Translated, it gives CASTRAGQKPEAFF.

The chain is built from TRBV3-1 (or the pseudogene TRBV3-2) and TRBJ1-2, with TRBD1 matching 7 bases. Trimming cost V 2 bases and J 1 base; bases outside gene matches: 10. The CDR3 runs 17 residues. In germline, CDR1 is LGHDT, CDR2 YNNKEL (reference sequence). CDR3 region: CASSQPGQINHNYGYTF. The CDR3 DNA reads TGTGCCAGCAGCCAACCGGGACAGATAAATCATAACTATGGCTACACCTTC.

The V and J genes are TRBV12-3 or TRBV12-4 and TRBJ1-2; D is undetermined. This CDR3 region has 12 residues. V was pared by 3 bases and J by 8 bases, with 10 bases between. This CDR3 reads CASSLGERGYTF. The CDR3 DNA sequence: TGTGCCAGCAGTTTGGGAGAACGGGGCTACACCTTC.